Shown below are 2 T cell receptor beta chains from a single sample sequenced in a study of a mutant IDH1 vaccine in newly diagnosed glioma. Antigens for these TCRs are unknown. Generated by immunoSEQ multiplex PCR, the TCRdb table keeps only in-frame clones and is missing some. The sample has approximately 64,000 clones, roughly 80% seen once. The time point was: week 11, during vaccination. Doses comprised 300 ug of mutant IDH1 20-mer peptide each, plus topical imiquimod. Sequences were derived from PBMCs, sampled from a glioma patient whose treatment included an IDH1 peptide vaccine. Receptor source: a woman aged 45-59 years with glioma.

J is TRBJ2-7 and V is TRBV5-1, with D maybe TRBD1 (5 bases). Germline-derived CDR1 and CDR2 are SGHRS and YFSETQ. The CDR3 totals 13 residues. V gave up 6 bases and J gave up 3 bases, with 13 bases separating them. In DNA, the CDR3 is TGCGCCAGCACCAGGGATGGTAGCTACGAGCAGTACTTC. Translated: CASTRDGSYEQYF.

The chain combines TRBV5-1 with TRBJ1-4; weak D call: TRBD1 (6 bases). The CDR3 sequence is 16 residues long. V lost 1 base and J 4 bases, leaving 14 bases between the germline ends. Germline assignment: CDR1 SGHRS and CDR2 YFSETQ. CDR3 residues: CASSLLSQGSNEKLFF. The CDR3 nucleotides read TGCGCCAGCAGCTTGTTGTCACAGGGTAGTAATGAAAAACTGTTTTTT.